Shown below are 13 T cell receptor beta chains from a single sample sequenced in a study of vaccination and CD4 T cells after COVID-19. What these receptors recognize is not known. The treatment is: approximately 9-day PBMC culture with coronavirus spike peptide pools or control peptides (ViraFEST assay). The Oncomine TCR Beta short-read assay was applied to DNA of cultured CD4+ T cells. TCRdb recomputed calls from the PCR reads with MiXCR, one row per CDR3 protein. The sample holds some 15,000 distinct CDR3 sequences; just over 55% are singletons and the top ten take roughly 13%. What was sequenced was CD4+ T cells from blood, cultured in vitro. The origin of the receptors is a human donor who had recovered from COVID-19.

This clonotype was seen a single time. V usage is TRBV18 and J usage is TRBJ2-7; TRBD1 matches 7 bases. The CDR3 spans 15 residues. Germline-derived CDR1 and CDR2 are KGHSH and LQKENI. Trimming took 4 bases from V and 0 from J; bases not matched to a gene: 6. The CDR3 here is CASSQGGSSSYEQYF. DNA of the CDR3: TGTGCCAGCTCACAAGGGGGCTCAAGCTCCTACGAGCAGTACTTC.

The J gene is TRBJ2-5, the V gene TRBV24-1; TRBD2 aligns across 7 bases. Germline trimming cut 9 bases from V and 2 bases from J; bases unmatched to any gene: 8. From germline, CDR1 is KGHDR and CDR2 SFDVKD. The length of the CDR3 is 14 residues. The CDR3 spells CATGGSGNQETQYF. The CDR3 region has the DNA TGTGCCACCGGAGGCAGCGGGAATCAAGAGACCCAGTACTTC.

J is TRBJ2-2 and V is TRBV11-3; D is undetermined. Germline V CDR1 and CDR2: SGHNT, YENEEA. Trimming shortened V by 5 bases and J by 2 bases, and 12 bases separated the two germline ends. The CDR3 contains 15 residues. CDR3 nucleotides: TGTGCCAGCAGCCCCCGACTCGGTAACACCGGGGAGCTGTTTTTT. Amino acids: CASSPRLGNTGELFF.

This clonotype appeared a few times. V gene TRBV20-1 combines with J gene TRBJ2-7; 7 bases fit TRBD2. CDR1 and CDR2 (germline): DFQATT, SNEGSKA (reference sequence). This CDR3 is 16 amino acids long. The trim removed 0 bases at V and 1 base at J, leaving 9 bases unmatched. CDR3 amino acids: CSAREIRRGLSYEQYF. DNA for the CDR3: TGCAGTGCTAGAGAGATCCGGCGGGGACTATCCTACGAGCAGTACTTC.

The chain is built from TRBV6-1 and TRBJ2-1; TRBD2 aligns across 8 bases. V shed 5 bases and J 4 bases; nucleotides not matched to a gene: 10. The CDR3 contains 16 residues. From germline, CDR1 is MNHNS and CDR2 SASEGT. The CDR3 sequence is CASSLYTSGTYNEQFF. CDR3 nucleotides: TGTGCCAGCAGTCTTTACACTAGCGGAACTTACAATGAGCAGTTCTTC.

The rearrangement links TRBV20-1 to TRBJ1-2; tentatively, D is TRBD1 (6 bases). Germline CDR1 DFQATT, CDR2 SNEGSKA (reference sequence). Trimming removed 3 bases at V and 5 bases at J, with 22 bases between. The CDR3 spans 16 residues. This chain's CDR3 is CSASPLQGVGFYGYTF. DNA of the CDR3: TGCAGTGCTAGTCCCCTACAGGGAGTCGGCTTTTATGGCTACACCTTC.

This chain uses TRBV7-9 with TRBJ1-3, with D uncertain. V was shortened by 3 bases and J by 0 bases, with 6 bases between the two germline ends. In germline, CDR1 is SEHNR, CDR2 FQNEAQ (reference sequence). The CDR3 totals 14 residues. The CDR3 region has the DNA TGTGCCAGCAGCTTGGAGATCTCTGGAAACACCATATATTTT. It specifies CASSLEISGNTIYF.

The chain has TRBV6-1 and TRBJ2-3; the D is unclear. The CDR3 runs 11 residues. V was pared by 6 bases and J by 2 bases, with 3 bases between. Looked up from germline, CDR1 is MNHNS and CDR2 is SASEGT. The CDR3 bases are TGTGCCAGCAGACTCACAGATACGCAGTATTTT. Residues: CASRLTDTQYF.

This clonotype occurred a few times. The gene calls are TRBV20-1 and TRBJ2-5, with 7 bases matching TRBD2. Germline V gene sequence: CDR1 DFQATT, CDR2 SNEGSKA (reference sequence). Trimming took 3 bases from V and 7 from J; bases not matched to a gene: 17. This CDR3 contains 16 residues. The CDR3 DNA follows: TGCAGTGCTAGTCGACTTCAGACTAGCTCCCTGGGGACCCAGTACTTC. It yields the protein CSASRLQTSSLGTQYF.

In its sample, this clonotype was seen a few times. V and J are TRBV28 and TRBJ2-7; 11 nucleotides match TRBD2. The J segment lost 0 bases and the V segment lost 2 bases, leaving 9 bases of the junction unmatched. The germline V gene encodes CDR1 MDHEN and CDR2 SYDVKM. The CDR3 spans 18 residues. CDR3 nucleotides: TGTGCCAGCAGTTTAGAAAGGAGACTAGCGGGAAACTCCTACGAGCAGTACTTC. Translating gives CASSLERRLAGNSYEQYF. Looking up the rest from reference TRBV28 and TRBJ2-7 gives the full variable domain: DVKVTQSSRYLVKRTGEKVFLECVQDMDHENMFWYRQDPGLGLRLIYFSYDVKMKEKGDIPEGYSVSREKKERFSLILESASTNQTSMYLCASSLERRLAGNSYEQYFGPGTRLTVT.

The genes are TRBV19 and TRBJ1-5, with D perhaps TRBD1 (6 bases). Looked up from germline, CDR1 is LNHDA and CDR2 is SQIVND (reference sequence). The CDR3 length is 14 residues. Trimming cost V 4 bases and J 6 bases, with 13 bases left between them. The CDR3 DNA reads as TGTGCCAGTAGTACCGGGGGGCGGAGTCAGCCCCAGCATTTT. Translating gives CASSTGGRSQPQHF.

CDR3 nucleotide sequence: TGTGCCAGCAGCTCCTGGGGCTCCTACGAGCAGTACTTC. Translation: CASSSWGSYEQYF. V gene TRBV7-2 combines with J gene TRBJ2-7; D gene unclear. Germline V gene sequence: CDR1 SGHTA, CDR2 FQGNSA. V lost 4 bases and J lost 0, with 7 bases in between. This CDR3 comprises 13 residues.

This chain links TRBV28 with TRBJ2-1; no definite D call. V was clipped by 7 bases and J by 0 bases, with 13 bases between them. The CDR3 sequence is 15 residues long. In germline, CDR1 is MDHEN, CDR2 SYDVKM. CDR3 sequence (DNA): TGTGCCAGCAAAAGAGGTCCTACCTCCTACAATGAGCAGTTCTTC. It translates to CASKRGPTSYNEQFF.